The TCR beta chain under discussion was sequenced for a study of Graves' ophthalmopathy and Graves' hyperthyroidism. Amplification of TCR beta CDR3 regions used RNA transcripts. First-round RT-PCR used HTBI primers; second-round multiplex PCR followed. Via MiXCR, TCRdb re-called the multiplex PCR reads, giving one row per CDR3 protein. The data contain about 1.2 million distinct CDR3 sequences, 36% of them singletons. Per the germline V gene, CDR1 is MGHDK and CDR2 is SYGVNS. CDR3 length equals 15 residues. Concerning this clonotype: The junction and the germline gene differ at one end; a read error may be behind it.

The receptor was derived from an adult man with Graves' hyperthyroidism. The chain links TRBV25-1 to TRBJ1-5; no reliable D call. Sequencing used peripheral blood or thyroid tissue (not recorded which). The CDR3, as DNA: TGTGCCAGCAGCCCTGGTGGTAGTAGCAGTCAGCCCCAGCATTTT. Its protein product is CASSPGGSSSQPQHF.